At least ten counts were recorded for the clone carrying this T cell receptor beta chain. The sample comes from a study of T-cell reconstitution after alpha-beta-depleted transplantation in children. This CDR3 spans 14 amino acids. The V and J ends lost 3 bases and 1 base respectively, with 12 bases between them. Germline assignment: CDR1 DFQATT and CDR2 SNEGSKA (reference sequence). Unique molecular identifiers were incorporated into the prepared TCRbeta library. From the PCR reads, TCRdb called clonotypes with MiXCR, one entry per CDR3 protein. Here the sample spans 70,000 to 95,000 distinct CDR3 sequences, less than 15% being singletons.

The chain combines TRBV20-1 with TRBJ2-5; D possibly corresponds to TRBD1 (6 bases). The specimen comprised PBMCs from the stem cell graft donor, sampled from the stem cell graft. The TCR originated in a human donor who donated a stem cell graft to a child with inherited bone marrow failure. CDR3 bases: TGCAGTGCTAGGCCGGGACACTTCCAAGAGACCCAGTACTTC. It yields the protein CSARPGHFQETQYF.